These 16 T cell receptor beta chains came from one sample sequenced in a study of cytomegalovirus exposure and HLA in healthy donors. Some clones are missing from TCRdb's copy, which holds only in-frame ones; the method was immunoSEQ multiplex PCR. Of about 74,000 clones listed, about 93% are singletons. The sequenced sample consisted of PBMCs. Receptor source: a woman younger than 30 in good health and CMV-seropositive.

The chain combines TRBV25-1 with TRBJ1-1; the D gene is possibly TRBD1 (5 bases). Trimming took off 5 bases at V and 1 base at J, with 8 bases between the two ends. The germline V gene encodes CDR1 MGHDK and CDR2 SYGVNS. The CDR3 covers 13 residues. In DNA, the CDR3 is TGTGCCAGCAGTTACGGGGGGAACACTGAAGCTTTCTTT. Translation gives CASSYGGNTEAFF.

V usage is TRBV6-5 and J usage is TRBJ1-3; 7 bases are a match to TRBD1. The CDR3 contains 15 residues. Germline assignment: CDR1 MNHEY and CDR2 SVGAGI. V dropped 6 bases and J dropped 3; count of bases not matched to a gene: 8. CDR3 DNA: TGTGCCAGCAGGCCCGACAGGGTACTTGGAAACACCATATATTTT. Translation: CASRPDRVLGNTIYF.

The chain employs TRBV4-1 and TRBJ1-1, with no clear D. The germline gives CDR1 MGHRA, CDR2 YSYEKL. V lost 0 bases and J lost 1, with 9 bases in between. This CDR3 comprises 15 residues. The CDR3 DNA is TGCGCCAGCAGCCAAGAGCCGGGAGCGAACACTGAAGCTTTCTTT. Translated: CASSQEPGANTEAFF.

V usage is TRBV7-9 and J usage is TRBJ2-3, with 9 positions matching TRBD2. CDR1 SEHNR and CDR2 FQNEAQ come from the germline V gene (reference sequence). There are 15 residues in the CDR3. V was clipped by 5 bases and J by 4 bases; unmatched bases: 7. The CDR3 bases are TGTGCCAGCAGCCCACATAGCGGGGGTGCAGATACGCAGTATTTT. Translation gives CASSPHSGGADTQYF.

V and J are TRBV30 and TRBJ2-2; tentative D call: TRBD2 (6 bases). Deletions cut 3 bases from V and 5 bases from J, with 16 bases between. This CDR3 spans 15 amino acids. The germline gives CDR1 GTSNPN, CDR2 SVGIG (reference sequence). CDR3: CAWSPRGFPTGELFF. The DNA for the CDR3 is TGTGCCTGGAGCCCCCGGGGGTTTCCTACCGGGGAGCTGTTTTTT.

The V call is TRBV10-3, the J call TRBJ1-2, with a weak D call TRBD1 (5 bases). This CDR3 has 15 amino acids. Germline loops: CDR1 ENHRY, CDR2 SYGVKD. V gave up 4 bases and J gave up 5 bases, with 17 bases separating them. CDR3 bases: TGTGCCATCAGTGTGGCAGGGAGGGGAACTTATGGCTACACCTTC. It specifies CAISVAGRGTYGYTF.

The rearrangement uses TRBV9 and TRBJ2-5; D unresolved. This CDR3 contains 14 residues. From germline, CDR1 is SGDLS and CDR2 YYNGEE. V dropped 0 bases and J dropped 4 bases, with 10 bases sitting between them. The CDR3 loop reads CASSVEPGGETQYF. The CDR3 bases are TGTGCCAGCAGCGTAGAACCCGGTGGAGAGACCCAGTACTTC.

This chain uses TRBV21-1 with TRBJ2-7; the table's TRBD2 call for D was not verified on the DNA. TRBV21-1 is shown as a pseudogene. This CDR3 region has 13 residues. The CDR3 loop is CASTDWGGGEQYF. For the CDR3, the DNA is TGTGCCAGCACCGATTGGGGGGGCGGGGAGCAGTACTTC.

The chain employs TRBV5-4 and TRBJ2-3, with D possibly being TRBD1 (6 bases). The CDR3 covers 15 residues. Between the trimmed V and J ends, which lost 0 bases and 2 bases, there was a span of 10 bases. Germline V gene data show CDR1 as SGHNT and CDR2 as YYREEE (reference sequence). CDR3 region: CASSLGRGDTDTQYF. In DNA form, the CDR3 reads TGTGCCAGCAGCTTGGGCAGGGGCGACACAGATACGCAGTATTTT.

The V gene is TRBV7-6, the J gene TRBJ2-3; 7 nucleotides agree with TRBD2. The CDR3 has 16 residues. Losses at the gene ends were 3 bases for V and 2 bases for J; bases not matched to a gene: 8. Germline loops: CDR1 SGHVS, CDR2 FNYEAQ. The CDR3 loop is CASSLGLAVDTDTQYF. The CDR3 DNA reads TGTGCCAGCAGCTTGGGGCTAGCGGTTGACACAGATACGCAGTATTTT.

The chain joins TRBV5-1 to TRBJ2-1; 13 bases fit TRBD2. J gave up 7 bases and V 0 bases, and 4 bases lay outside the gene matches. The germline CDR1 and CDR2 sequences are SGHRS and YFSETQ. This CDR3 contains 16 residues. This CDR3 reads CASSLVGTSGINEQFF. The CDR3 nucleotides read TGCGCCAGCAGCTTGGTAGGGACTAGCGGGATTAATGAGCAGTTCTTC. Complete variable domain (other parts from reference TRBV5-1 and TRBJ2-1): KAGVTQTPRYLIKTRGQQVTLSCSPISGHRSVSWYQQTPGQGLQFLFEYFSETQRNKGNFPGRFSGRQFSNSRSEMNVSTLELGDSALYLCASSLVGTSGINEQFFGPGTRLTVL.

The chain is built from TRBV5-4 and TRBJ1-2, with a tentative D call TRBD1 (6 bases). The CDR3 is 14 residues long. Germline assignment: CDR1 SGHNT and CDR2 YYREEE (reference sequence). Trimming took 3 bases from V and 2 from J, leaving 11 bases between them. The CDR3 protein is CASSSLGGNYGYTF. CDR3 DNA: TGTGCCAGCAGCTCCCTAGGGGGAAACTATGGCTACACCTTC.

The V gene is TRBV5-6, the J gene TRBJ2-3; a possible D gene is TRBD2 (6 bases). The CDR3 length is 17 residues. Per germline, CDR1 SGHDT and CDR2 YYEEEE. V gave up 3 bases and J gave up 0 bases, with 17 bases separating them. CDR3 nucleotide sequence: TGTGCCAGCAGCTCGTTCGGCTGGGGGACTAGCACAGATACGCAGTATTTT. It is translated as CASSSFGWGTSTDTQYF. The full variable domain, rest sourced from reference TRBV5-6 and TRBJ2-3, is DAGVTQSPTHLIKTRGQQVTLRCSPKSGHDTVSWYQQALGQGPQFIFQYYEEEERQRGNFPDRFSGHQFPNYSSELNVNALLLGDSALYLCASSSFGWGTSTDTQYFGPGTRLTVL.

This chain joins TRBV5-1 and TRBJ2-2; a possible D gene is TRBD1 (6 bases). The V end lost 4 bases, the J end lost 2 bases, and 15 bases lay between the germline ends. The germline CDR1 and CDR2 sequences are SGHRS and YFSETQ. The CDR3 has 16 amino acids. The CDR3, as DNA: TGCGCCAGCAGCCCCACCGGGACACATAACACCGGGGAGCTGTTTTTT. Encoded protein: CASSPTGTHNTGELFF.

This chain joins TRBV12-5 and TRBJ2-1; the D is unclear. Looked up from germline, CDR1 is LGHNT and CDR2 is FRNRAP. Trimming cost V 1 base and J 7 bases, with 14 bases left between them. The CDR3 is made up of 15 amino acids. CDR3 loop: CASGLGLVMDNEQFF. DNA of the CDR3: TGTGCTAGTGGTTTGGGGCTAGTTATGGATAATGAGCAGTTCTTC.

The genes are TRBV7-9 and TRBJ1-5; 12 nucleotides align to TRBD1. V trimming: 5 bases; J trimming: 5 bases; junction bases outside the gene matches: 7. This CDR3 is built from 16 residues. Germline lookup yields CDR1 SEHNR and CDR2 FQNEAQ (reference sequence). The CDR3 reads CASSRAGTGGDQPQHF. As DNA, the CDR3 is TGTGCCAGCAGCCGAGCCGGGACAGGGGGCGATCAGCCCCAGCATTTT.